The rows below give T cell receptor beta chains drawn from one sample of a study of Ad26.COV2.S vaccination and SARS-CoV-2 variants. Sequencing was performed with immunoSEQ multiplex PCR; in TCRdb, only in-frame clones are kept and a portion is missing. This repertoire shows roughly 500,000 clones, roughly 89% found once; its top ten account for approximately 2.5%. Specimen: peripheral blood, collected in a trial of Ad26.COV2.S vaccine versus placebo. The receptors derive from a person between 18 and 59 years old who received the Ad26.COV2.S COVID-19 vaccine or a placebo. Both conserved end residues are part of each CDR3. D genes are given only for firm matches. Size tells how often a clone was seen (once, few, many) or the class of an expanded clone, and some rows leave it out.

V gene: TRBV14
clone size: NA
D gene: TRBD2
J gene: TRBJ2-1
CDR3 DNA: TGTGCCAGCAGCCAAGATGCGCTAGCGGGAGGGGTGTTCTTC
CDR3 protein: CASSQDALAGGVFF

V gene: TRBV28
clone size: NA
D gene: NA
J gene: TRBJ1-1
CDR3 DNA: TGTGCCACCGGGGGGGCGGGAGACACTGAAGCTTTCTTT
CDR3 protein: CATGGAGDTEAFF

V gene: TRBV6-2/TRBV6-3
clone size: NA
D gene: TRBD1
J gene: TRBJ1-1
CDR3 DNA: TGTGCCAGCAGCACCGACAGGGCCCTTTGGGGCACTGAAGCTTTCTTT
CDR3 protein: CASSTDRALWGTEAFF

V gene: TRBV5-1
clone size: NA
D gene: TRBD1
J gene: TRBJ2-2
CDR3 DNA: TGCGCCAGCAGCTTGATCGGGACAGGGGACACCGGGGAGCTGTTTTTT
CDR3 protein: CASSLIGTGDTGELFF

V gene: TRBV4-3
clone size: few
D gene: NA
J gene: TRBJ2-1
CDR3 DNA: TGCGCCAGCAGCCAAGCCTTACTAGGCGCACAGTTCTTC
CDR3 protein: CASSQALLGAQFF

V gene: TRBV29-1
clone size: NA
D gene: NA
J gene: TRBJ1-1
CDR3 DNA: TGCAGCGTTTCCCCAGGGAGGGAGGATGCTTTCTTT
CDR3 protein: CSVSPGREDAFF

V gene: TRBV20-1
clone size: NA
D gene: TRBD2
J gene: TRBJ2-1
CDR3 DNA: TGCAGTGCTAGTAGCGGGACTCCTTACTACAATGAGCAGTTCTTC
CDR3 protein: CSASSGTPYYNEQFF

V gene: TRBV27
clone size: NA
D gene: TRBD1
J gene: TRBJ1-1
CDR3 DNA: TGTGCCAGCAGTCCCCTCGACAGGGCTAAAGCTTTCTTT
CDR3 protein: CASSPLDRAKAFF

V gene: TRBV18
clone size: NA
D gene: NA
J gene: TRBJ1-2
CDR3 DNA: TGTGCCAGCTCACCCTCTGCCCGCGACGGGACTAACTATGGCTACACCTTC
CDR3 protein: CASSPSARDGTNYGYTF

V gene: TRBV7-9
clone size: NA
D gene: NA
J gene: TRBJ1-3
CDR3 DNA: TGTGCCAGCAGCCATCGGGGCAGGGCCCACACCATATATTTT
CDR3 protein: CASSHRGRAHTIYF

V gene: TRBV6-5
clone size: once
D gene: NA
J gene: TRBJ2-1
CDR3 DNA: TGTGCCAGCAGACTTACGCTAGCCGAGTTTAATGAGCAGTTCTTC
CDR3 protein: CASRLTLAEFNEQFF

V gene: TRBV4-3
clone size: once
D gene: NA
J gene: TRBJ1-4
CDR3 DNA: TGCGCCAGCAGCCAAGGGAGAGGCCTTAATGAAAAACTGTTTTTT
CDR3 protein: CASSQGRGLNEKLFF

V gene: TRBV14
clone size: NA
D gene: NA
J gene: TRBJ1-1
CDR3 DNA: TGTGCCAGCAGCCAAGTAACAGGTGACACTGAAGCTTTCTTT
CDR3 protein: CASSQVTGDTEAFF

V gene: TRBV19
clone size: NA
D gene: TRBD2
J gene: TRBJ2-7
CDR3 DNA: TGTGCCAGTAGTATTACCGGGACTAGCGTTATCTACGAGCAGTACTTC
CDR3 protein: CASSITGTSVIYEQYF

V gene: TRBV30
clone size: once
D gene: NA
J gene: TRBJ1-6
CDR3 DNA: TGTGCCTGGGACAATAATTCACCCCTCCACTTT
CDR3 protein: CAWDNNSPLHF

V gene: TRBV11-3
clone size: NA
D gene: NA
J gene: TRBJ1-1
CDR3 DNA: TGTGCCAGCAGCTTACAGTGGGGGACTGAAGCTTTCTTT
CDR3 protein: CASSLQWGTEAFF